The rows below give T cell receptor beta chains drawn from one sample of a study of patients and donors after allogeneic stem cell transplantation. TCRdb analysed the RT-PCR reads with MiXCR anew, one entry per CDR3 protein. This sample has about 70,000 distinct CDR3 sequences, with more than 25% found just once. Sequenced material: blood, either unsorted or a sorted T cell fraction (not recorded which). These receptors originate from a human donor who was either an allogeneic HSCT recipient or a stem cell or donor lymphocyte infusion donor (not recorded which). It is not recorded whose cells these are; they may come from a transplant donor. Each CDR3 is given with its conserved first and last residue. D genes are given only for firm matches. Clone size appears in some rows only: once, few, many, or a class for an expanded clone.

j_gene | v_gene | d_gene | abundance | CDR3aa | CDR3nt
TRBJ1-1 | TRBV5-1 | - | few | CASSLEGGVLNTEAFF | TGCGCCAGCAGCTTGGAGGGTGGAGTTTTGAACACTGAAGCTTTCTTT
TRBJ1-1 | TRBV29-1 | - | - | CSVERGGWDPGDEAFF | TGCAGCGTTGAACGTGGGGGGTGGGACCCTGGGGATGAAGCTTTCTTT
TRBJ2-3 | TRBV20-1 | TRBD2 | once | CSAYSSGTDTQYF | TGCAGTGCTTATTCTAGCGGGACAGATACGCAGTATTTT
TRBJ1-1 | TRBV12-3/TRBV12-4 | - | - | CASSLGGPSQPEAFF | TGTGCCAGCAGTTTAGGAGGGCCAAGCCAGCCTGAAGCTTTCTTT
TRBJ2-2 | TRBV5-5 | - | few | CASSLTGPNTGELFF | TGTGCCAGCAGCTTGACAGGGCCGAACACCGGGGAGCTGTTTTTT
TRBJ1-1 | TRBV4-3 | - | many | CASSQDHRGPEAFF | TGCGCCAGCAGCCAAGATCACCGTGGCCCTGAAGCTTTCTTT
TRBJ1-2 | TRBV27 | - | few | CASSRAVANYGYTF | TGTGCCAGCAGTAGGGCAGTAGCTAACTATGGCTACACCTTC
TRBJ1-5 | TRBV7-9 | - | - | CASSSKVFYQPQHF | TGTGCCAGCAGCTCGAAAGTCTTTTATCAGCCCCAGCATTTT
TRBJ2-3 | TRBV7-2 | - | many | CASSLTDTQYF | TGTGCCAGCAGCTTAACAGATACGCAGTATTTT
TRBJ1-5 | TRBV7-9 | - | few | CASSLAQDKTESNQPQHF | TGTGCCAGCAGCTTAGCCCAAGATAAGACAGAAAGCAATCAGCCCCAGCATTTT
TRBJ1-2 | TRBV20-1 | TRBD1 | - | CSATSGTGVFDGYTF | TGCAGTGCTACCTCCGGGACAGGGGTCTTTGATGGCTACACCTTC
TRBJ1-2 | TRBV18 | - | - | CASSPQQSGDYGYTF | TGTGCCAGCTCACCACAACAATCAGGGGACTATGGCTACACCTTC
TRBJ2-3 | TRBV5-5 | - | - | CASSGGRFGAPTDTQYF | TGTGCCAGCAGCGGGGGACGTTTCGGGGCCCCCACAGATACGCAGTATTTT
TRBJ2-3 | TRBV7-8 | - | - | CASTAGALADTQYF | TGTGCCAGCACCGCAGGGGCGCTCGCAGATACGCAGTATTTT
TRBJ2-1 | TRBV2 | TRBD2 | - | CASSRLAGSSYNEQFF | TGTGCCAGCAGTCGACTAGCGGGGAGCTCCTACAATGAGCAGTTCTTC
TRBJ2-7 | TRBV5-1 | - | - | CASSDGPYEQYF | TGCGCCAGCAGCGACGGCCCCTACGAGCAGTACTTC
TRBJ1-2 | TRBV20-1 | TRBD1 | many | CSAHRTGDYGYTF | TGCAGTGCTCATAGGACAGGAGACTATGGCTACACCTTC
TRBJ1-2 | TRBV29-1 | - | few | CSVGTPNYGYTF | TGCAGCGTTGGGACACCTAACTATGGCTACACCTTC
TRBJ1-2 | TRBV7-3 | TRBD1 | few | CASSLRRDRGDYGYTF | TGTGCCAGCAGCTTACGTCGCGACAGGGGGGACTATGGCTACACCTTC
TRBJ1-2 | TRBV4-1 | - | - | CASSQVVSGHYGYTF | TGCGCCAGCAGCCAAGTTGTTTCGGGTCACTATGGCTACACCTTC
TRBJ2-5 | TRBV27 | - | - | CASTQARGAKTQYF | TGTGCCAGCACCCAGGCCAGGGGGGCCAAGACCCAGTACTTC
TRBJ1-5 | TRBV4-1 | TRBD1 | - | CASSSYPRTGNNQPQHF | TGCGCCAGCAGCTCCTATCCTAGGACAGGGAATAATCAGCCCCAGCATTTT
TRBJ1-1 | TRBV4-1 | TRBD1 | - | CASSQQGASTEAFF | TGCGCCAGCAGCCAACAGGGGGCAAGTACTGAAGCTTTCTTT
TRBJ1-2 | TRBV13 | - | - | CATQLIRGQPENYGYTF | TGTGCCACCCAACTTATACGAGGACAGCCCGAGAACTATGGCTACACCTTC
TRBJ1-1 | TRBV5-1 | - | - | CASSKQGFRADTEAFF | TGCGCCAGCAGCAAGCAGGGGTTTCGGGCTGACACTGAAGCTTTCTTT
TRBJ2-1 | TRBV18 | TRBD2 | few | CASSHREDGGRYEQFF | TGTGCCAGCTCACATCGGGAGGACGGCGGGAGATATGAGCAGTTCTTC
TRBJ2-1 | TRBV20-1 | - | - | CSASSAGRYFYNEQFF | TGCAGTGCTAGTAGTGCAGGGAGGTATTTCTACAATGAGCAGTTCTTC
TRBJ1-1 | TRBV20-1 | TRBD1 | - | CSAKGQGGKNTEAFF | TGCAGTGCTAAGGGACAGGGGGGCAAGAACACTGAAGCTTTCTTT
TRBJ2-4 | TRBV4-3 | TRBD2 | - | CASSPHPWPAGALAKNIQYF | TGCGCCAGCAGCCCGCACCCATGGCCAGCGGGAGCTTTAGCCAAAAACATTCAGTACTTC
TRBJ1-5 | TRBV6-2/TRBV6-3 | - | - | CASGQRGRLVGSNQPQHF | TGTGCCAGCGGTCAAAGGGGCAGACTCGTTGGGTCCAATCAGCCCCAGCATTTT
TRBJ2-7 | TRBV7-9 | - | - | CASSATTRGRTYEQYF | TGTGCCAGCAGCGCGACAACTAGGGGACGGACCTACGAGCAGTACTTC
TRBJ1-5 | TRBV2 | - | few | CASSVSNQPQHF | TGTGCCAGCAGTGTTAGCAATCAGCCCCAGCATTTT
TRBJ2-7 | TRBV3-1 | - | few | CASSLYGGYQQYF | TGTGCCAGCAGCCTTTACGGAGGTTACCAGCAGTACTTC
TRBJ2-2 | TRBV9 | - | - | CASSVWPGELFF | TGTGCCAGCAGCGTGTGGCCCGGGGAGCTGTTTTTT
TRBJ2-5 | TRBV9 | TRBD2 | - | CASSVRGLVVETQYF | TGTGCCAGCAGCGTCCGTGGACTAGTTGTGGAGACCCAGTACTTC
TRBJ1-2 | TRBV5-5 | - | few | CASALGGGYGYTF | TGTGCCAGCGCCCTTGGAGGGGGGTATGGCTACACCTTC
TRBJ2-5 | TRBV12-3/TRBV12-4 | TRBD2 | few | CASSPSGNQETQYF | TGTGCCAGCAGCCCCAGCGGGAACCAAGAGACCCAGTACTTC
TRBJ1-3 | TRBV25-1 | - | - | CASSEDIPSGNTIYF | TGTGCCAGCAGTGAAGACATACCCTCTGGAAACACCATATATTTT
TRBJ2-3 | TRBV27 | - | - | CASSPGLERGLGTDTQYF | TGTGCCAGCAGCCCGGGACTCGAGAGGGGGTTGGGCACAGATACGCAGTATTTT
TRBJ1-2 | TRBV7-9 | TRBD1 | few | CASSFRQGYSYTF | TGTGCCAGCAGCTTCAGACAGGGATACAGCTACACCTTC
TRBJ1-1 | TRBV29-1 | - | few | CSVTGQIDPTEAFF | TGCAGCGTTACTGGACAGATAGACCCCACTGAAGCTTTCTTT
TRBJ1-3 | TRBV5-1 | TRBD1 | few | CASSFTETGSGNTIYF | TGCGCCAGCAGCTTCACGGAGACAGGGTCTGGAAACACCATATATTTT
TRBJ2-2 | TRBV7-2 | - | - | CASSLEGGSGTGELFF | TGTGCCAGCAGCTTAGAGGGCGGGTCGGGCACCGGGGAGCTGTTTTTT
TRBJ1-1 | TRBV30 | - | medium-sized | CAWKIALQAFF | TGTGCCTGGAAAATTGCTCTGCAAGCTTTCTTT
TRBJ2-7 | TRBV7-9 | - | - | CASGYGKEQYF | TGTGCCAGCGGCTACGGAAAGGAGCAGTACTTC
TRBJ2-3 | TRBV15 | - | many | CATSNPVRTQDTQYF | TGTGCCACCAGCAACCCAGTACGAACACAAGATACGCAGTATTTT
TRBJ1-2 | TRBV5-6 | - | few | CASSYRVLNYGYTF | TGTGCCAGCAGCTACAGGGTTTTGAACTATGGCTACACCTTC
TRBJ2-1 | TRBV7-2 | TRBD1 | - | CASSDRTGRPANEQFF | TGTGCCAGCAGCGATCGGACAGGACGCCCCGCTAATGAGCAGTTCTTC
TRBJ2-5 | TRBV12-3/TRBV12-4 | - | - | CASSFQGKETQYF | TGTGCCAGCAGTTTTCAAGGGAAGGAGACCCAGTACTTC
TRBJ2-1 | TRBV28 | TRBD1 | few | CASSVIGQGRPEQFF | TGTGCCAGCAGTGTCATCGGACAGGGGAGGCCTGAGCAGTTCTTC
TRBJ2-7 | TRBV6-6 | - | few | CASRHYEQYF | TGTGCCAGCAGACACTACGAGCAGTACTTC
TRBJ2-1 | TRBV10-3 | - | - | CAISLNYEQFF | TGTGCCATCAGTCTAAATTATGAGCAGTTCTTC
TRBJ2-7 | TRBV6-2/TRBV6-3 | - | few | CASSDGGQQYF | TGTGCCAGCAGCGACGGGGGGCAGCAGTACTTC
TRBJ1-5 | TRBV12-3/TRBV12-4 | - | - | CASNTASGQPQHF | TGTGCCAGCAATACAGCGTCAGGGCAGCCCCAGCATTTT